This T cell receptor beta chain was observed in a study of control samples from healthy donors and cancer patients. Germline V gives CDR1 MNHEY, CDR2 SMNVEV (reference sequence). The J segment lost 10 bases and the V segment lost 6 bases, leaving 3 bases of the junction unmatched. The CDR3 sequence is 12 residues long. Profiling relied on immunoSEQ multiplex PCR, and the TCRdb table lists in-frame clones only, not all of them. This table has over 45,000 clones, approximately 89% appearing once. This receptor was taken from a man aged 40-50 years with colorectal cancer. The sequenced sample consisted of PBMCs. This sequence joins TRBV27 and TRBJ1-4, with 9 bases that match TRBD1. The DNA of the CDR3 is TGTGCCAGCAGGGGGACAGGGCCAAAACTGTTTTTT. It translates to CASRGTGPKLFF.